The 8 T cell receptor beta chains in this list originate from one sample, sequenced in a study of T cells in Graves' hyperthyroidism and ophthalmopathy. Amplification yielded TCR beta CDR3 regions, with RNA transcripts as the source. First-round RT-PCR with HTBI primers amplified the TCR CDR3 region. TCRdb passed the multiplex PCR reads through MiXCR, listing each CDR3 protein once. Of approximately 690,000 distinct CDR3 sequences in the sample, more than 12% were seen once. The source material was blood. Source of these receptors: a woman aged 45-59 years with Graves' ophthalmopathy.

This clonotype showed up just a few times. The CDR3 region is CSLIGLAGRSSYNEQFF. The CDR3 region has the DNA TGCAGCCTTATAGGACTAGCGGGAAGGAGCTCCTACAATGAGCAGTTCTTC. The V and J genes are TRBV29-1 and TRBJ2-1, with TRBD2 identical over 12 bases. The V gene's germline CDR1 is SQVTM and CDR2 ANQGSEA. CDR3 length: 17 residues. The V segment lost 8 bases and the J segment 0 bases; nucleotides outside the gene matches: 11.

There are many counts of this clonotype. The J gene is TRBJ2-3, the V gene TRBV2; 11 bases are a match to TRBD1. The V and J ends lost 5 bases and 6 bases, in that order; junction bases with no gene match: 4. CDR1 is SNHLY, CDR2 FYNNEI, per germline. The length of the CDR3 is 14 residues. The CDR3: CASSRTGGRDTQYF. CDR3 nucleotides: TGTGCCAGCAGTCGGACAGGGGGCAGGGATACGCAGTATTTT. Combining the CDR3 with reference TRBV2 and TRBJ2-3 gives the whole variable domain EPEVTQTPSHQVTQMGQEVILRCVPISNHLYFYWYRQILGQKVEFLVSFYNNEISEKSEIFDDQFSVERPDGSNFTLKIRSTKLEDSAMYFCASSRTGGRDTQYFGPGTRLTVL.

Many counts were recorded for this clonotype. This chain uses TRBV20-1 with TRBJ1-6; D is unclear. Per the germline V gene, CDR1 is DFQATT and CDR2 is SNEGSKA (reference sequence). V was pared by 0 bases and J by 10 bases, with 13 bases between. CDR3 length: 14 amino acids. The CDR3 coding sequence is TGCAGTGCTAGAGATAAGGGCACTTGGTCACCCCTCCACTTT. This codes for CSARDKGTWSPLHF.

This clonotype was detected ten times or more. This sequence joins TRBV30 and TRBJ2-5; D remains ambiguous. The CDR3 sequence is 13 residues long. The germline CDR1 and CDR2 sequences are GTSNPN and SVGIG (reference sequence). Trimming removed 0 bases from V and 4 bases from J, with 9 bases in between. CDR3: CAWSVVGRETQYF. In DNA, the CDR3 is TGTGCCTGGAGTGTAGTGGGAAGAGAGACCCAGTACTTC.

This clonotype was counted at least ten times. This chain joins TRBV29-1 and TRBJ2-2; TRBD1 agrees at 8 bases. There are 15 residues in the CDR3. J gave up 3 bases and V 6 bases, and 9 bases lay outside the gene matches. The germline V gene encodes CDR1 SQVTM and CDR2 ANQGSEA. The CDR3 DNA is TGCAGCGTCCGGTGGGGACAGGCATACACCGGGGAGCTGTTTTTT. Translated, it gives CSVRWGQAYTGELFF.

This clonotype was counted a few times. The J gene is TRBJ2-7, the V gene TRBV5-6; the match to TRBD2 covers 8 bases. V dropped 1 base and J dropped 6; count of bases not matched to a gene: 9. The CDR3 has 15 residues. Germline V gives CDR1 SGHDT, CDR2 YYEEEE. Written as DNA, the CDR3 is TGTGCCAGCAGCTTGCGGGGTAGCGGGGTTATCGAGCAGTACTTC. Protein sequence: CASSLRGSGVIEQYF.

The V and J genes are TRBV2 and TRBJ2-1; D might be TRBD2 (7 bases). CDR1 is SNHLY, CDR2 FYNNEI, per germline. CDR3 length equals 18 residues. The germline V and J ends were trimmed by 5 bases and 0 bases, with 20 bases remaining between them. The DNA of the CDR3 is TGTGCCAGCAGTTTAAGAGGGGGGGAGTTGATCTCCTACAATGAGCAGTTCTTC. This codes for CASSLRGGELISYNEQFF.

This clonotype was observed a few times. This rearrangement joins TRBV4-2 to TRBJ1-1; D is perhaps TRBD1 (5 bases). V lost 4 bases and J 3 bases, leaving 12 bases between the germline ends. Germline CDR1 and CDR2: LGHNA and YNFKEQ. There are 14 residues in the CDR3. The CDR3 DNA is TGTGCCAGCAGCCTACCATCAGGGTACACTGAAGCTTTCTTT. Amino acids: CASSLPSGYTEAFF.